The 7 T cell receptor beta chains reported below all come from one sample, sequenced in a study of T cell responses to AZD1222 COVID-19 vaccine. Using immunoSEQ multiplex PCR, the repertoire was profiled, and TCRdb retains in-frame clones only, with some absent. The table lists over 95,000 clones, approximately 89% of them singletons. Specimen: peripheral blood, collected on day 0 of AZD1222 vaccination. The source is an adult in good health.

The chain joins TRBV29-1 to TRBJ1-2, with D tentatively TRBD1 (5 bases). V was pared by 7 bases and J by 6 bases, with 15 bases between. Germline V lookup: CDR1 SQVTM, CDR2 ANQGSEA. The CDR3 contains 12 residues. The chain's CDR3 is CSANKGANGYTF. The CDR3 DNA reads as TGCAGCGCCAATAAAGGGGCGAATGGCTACACCTTC.

This clone was recorded a few times. The rearrangement links TRBV20-1 to TRBJ1-2, with 7 bases aligning to TRBD1. Germline V gives CDR1 DFQATT, CDR2 SNEGSKA (reference sequence). With 3 bases clipped from V and 2 bases from J, the junction kept 9 bases outside the gene matches. The CDR3 sequence is 15 residues long. CDR3 sequence (DNA): TGCAGTGCTAGTACATGGACAGGAACAAACTATGGCTACACCTTC. It codes for CSASTWTGTNYGYTF.

V is TRBV15 and J is TRBJ2-7; D call uncertain. In germline, CDR1 is LNHNV, CDR2 YYDKDF (reference sequence). V dropped 5 bases and J dropped 0 bases, with 17 bases sitting between them. The CDR3 runs to 16 residues. The CDR3 protein is CATSATQTGSSYEQYF. CDR3 coding DNA: TGTGCCACCAGCGCGACACAGACTGGCAGCTCCTACGAGCAGTACTTC.

The rearrangement uses TRBV6-5 and TRBJ2-3, with D tentatively TRBD1 or TRBD2 (6 bases each). Germline V CDR1 and CDR2: MNHEY, SVGAGI. This CDR3 is 15 amino acids long. V gave up 0 bases and J gave up 5 bases, with 12 bases separating them. The CDR3 DNA reads as TGTGCCAGCAGTTACTCAGGGGGGCGTAAAGATACGCAGTATTTT. Its protein is CASSYSGGRKDTQYF.

The chain joins TRBV3-1 (or the pseudogene TRBV3-2) to TRBJ1-2, with 10 bases identical to TRBD1. The germline gives CDR1 LGHDT, CDR2 YNNKEL (reference sequence). Losses at the gene ends were 4 bases for V and 4 bases for J; bases not matched to a gene: 6. CDR3 length: 15 amino acids. The CDR3 region has the DNA TGTGCCAGCAGCCCCGGGACAGGGGAACGCTATGGCTACACCTTC. Translating gives CASSPGTGERYGYTF.

The J gene is TRBJ1-2, the V gene TRBV30; D is uncertain. The CDR3 spans 12 residues. CDR1 is GTSNPN and CDR2 is SVGIG in the germline V gene (reference sequence). V was cut by 4 bases and J by 8 bases, with 14 bases left in between. Written as DNA, the CDR3 is TGTGCCTGGATCAGCCAGGTCTACGGCTACACCTTC. This translates into CAWISQVYGYTF.

V usage is TRBV3-1 (or the pseudogene TRBV3-2) and J usage is TRBJ1-1; a possible D gene is TRBD1 (6 bases). V lost 4 bases and J lost 4, with 16 bases in between. The CDR3 runs to 15 residues. Per germline, CDR1 LGHDT and CDR2 YNNKEL (reference sequence). CDR3 protein: CASSPQQGLGTEAFF. The DNA of the CDR3 is TGTGCCAGCAGCCCCCAACAGGGACTGGGCACTGAAGCTTTCTTT.